This entry lists 19 T cell receptor beta chains sequenced from one sample in a study of shared clonotypes between healthy human individuals. Cells designated naive CD8 were CD45RO-negative and were positively selected for CCR7, with terminally differentiated effector memory CD45RA+ cells excluded. Assay: immunoSEQ multiplex PCR; the TCRdb copy retains only in-frame clones and omits some. The data hold fewer than 700,000 clones, with roughly 95% observed a single time. Input material: naive CD8+ T cells sorted from blood. The receptors stem from a woman younger than 45 in good health.

The J gene is TRBJ2-5, the V gene TRBV19, with D possibly called TRBD1 or TRBD2 (5 bases each). V was cut by 5 bases and J by 5 bases, with 21 bases left in between. Germline lookup yields CDR1 LNHDA and CDR2 SQIVND (reference sequence). The CDR3 contains 16 residues. The CDR3 nucleotides read TGTGCCAGTAGTCTACCCCAGGGCGCCGAGGGGGAGACCCAGTACTTC. Its translation: CASSLPQGAEGETQYF.

The sample holds one count of this clone. The chain has TRBV5-4 and TRBJ1-2, with a weak D call TRBD1 (5 bases). CDR1 and CDR2 from the germline V gene are SGHNT and YYREEE (reference sequence). V lost 4 bases and J 3 bases, leaving 25 bases between the germline ends. The CDR3 spans 18 residues. The CDR3 loop reads CASSDPTGTTAIDYGYTF. The CDR3 nucleotides read TGTGCCAGCAGCGACCCAACCGGGACCACCGCGATTGACTATGGCTACACCTTC.

This chain uses TRBV13 with TRBJ2-7; TRBD2 agrees at 7 bases. Per the germline V gene, CDR1 is PRHDT and CDR2 is FYEKMQ (reference sequence). V dropped 3 bases and J dropped 2; count of bases not matched to a gene: 1. The CDR3 runs to 13 residues. This CDR3 reads CASSFGLAYEQYF. The CDR3 DNA sequence: TGTGCCAGCAGCTTCGGACTAGCCTACGAGCAGTACTTC.

This chain uses TRBV2 with TRBJ2-2; D not resolved. Between the trimmed V and J ends, which lost 9 bases and 4 bases, there was a span of 21 bases. Germline V gives CDR1 SNHLY, CDR2 FYNNEI. The CDR3 sequence is 16 residues long. The CDR3, as DNA: TGTGCCAGACCGACTCTGCGGATGCCACCCACCGGGGAGCTGTTTTTT. It is translated as CARPTLRMPPTGELFF.

V gene TRBV9 combines with J gene TRBJ1-2; D may be TRBD1 (5 bases). Trimming took off 2 bases at V and 2 bases at J, with 28 bases between the two ends. The CDR3 runs to 20 residues. CDR1 and CDR2 (germline): SGDLS, YYNGEE. Here the CDR3 reads CASSVEPGGNRTPKNYGYTF. The CDR3, as DNA: TGTGCCAGCAGCGTCGAGCCGGGGGGGAACCGCACTCCAAAAAACTATGGCTACACCTTC.

The V and J genes are TRBV2 and TRBJ2-7; a possible D gene is TRBD2 (6 bases). In germline, CDR1 is SNHLY, CDR2 FYNNEI. The ends were cut back, 1 base at V and 2 bases at J, with 12 bases in the middle. The CDR3 is 15 amino acids. The CDR3 DNA is TGTGCCAGCAGTGAAGATAGCGGCAGTACCTACGAGCAGTACTTC. It encodes CASSEDSGSTYEQYF.

The chain joins TRBV10-2 to TRBJ1-5; 9 nucleotides line up with TRBD1. The ends lost 2 bases at V and 6 bases at J; junction bases unmatched: 2. The CDR3 totals 14 residues. Germline V lookup: CDR1 WSHSY, CDR2 SAAADI. In DNA form, the CDR3 reads TGCGCCAGCAGTGAGGGGGACAGGGCTCAGCCCCAGCATTTT. Its translation: CASSEGDRAQPQHF.

DNA of the CDR3: TGTGCCAGCAGTCCCCTTCTAAATCAGCCCCAGCATTTT. It codes for CASSPLLNQPQHF. The V gene is TRBV27, the J gene TRBJ1-5; D not resolved. From germline, CDR1 is MNHEY and CDR2 SMNVEV (reference sequence). The CDR3 contains 13 residues. Trimming removed 5 bases at V and 4 bases at J, with 9 bases between.

This chain uses TRBV30 with TRBJ1-1, with D possibly being TRBD1 (5 bases). The V gene's germline CDR1 is GTSNPN and CDR2 SVGIG (reference sequence). Trimming stripped 5 bases from V and 3 bases from J, with 19 bases between. The CDR3 covers 15 residues. Written as DNA, the CDR3 is TGTGCCTGGGAGCCTGGGGGGATTGGGTACACTGAAGCTTTCTTT. It encodes CAWEPGGIGYTEAFF.

The rearrangement links TRBV7-2 to TRBJ1-2; TRBD1 is a possible D gene (5 bases). The CDR3 runs 15 residues. V lost 5 bases to trimming and J lost 0 bases, with 13 bases between them. Germline V CDR1 and CDR2: SGHTA, FQGNSA. In DNA, the CDR3 is TGTGCCAGCAGCCCTGGGGCCAGAGCTAACTATGGCTACACCTTC. This codes for CASSPGARANYGYTF. The full variable domain, with the rest looked up from reference TRBV7-2 and TRBJ1-2, is GAGVSQSPSNKVTEKGKDVELRCDPISGHTALYWYRQSLGQGLEFLIYFQGNSAPDKSGLPSDRFSAERTGGSVSTLTIQRTQQEDSAVYLCASSPGARANYGYTFGSGTRLTVV.

The V call is TRBV28, the J call TRBJ2-7; D may be TRBD1 (6 bases). Germline V lookup: CDR1 MDHEN, CDR2 SYDVKM. Trimming pared 3 bases from V and 3 bases from J, leaving 21 bases between. There are 17 residues in the CDR3. The CDR3 DNA reads as TGTGCCAGCAGTTTCTTTTACAGGACAGAGAACCACTACGAGCAGTACTTC. Translation: CASSFFYRTENHYEQYF.

The chain joins TRBV19 to TRBJ1-5; a possible D gene is TRBD1 (6 bases). Trimming cost V 5 bases and J 0 bases, with 17 bases left between them. CDR1 and CDR2 from the germline V gene are LNHDA and SQIVND (reference sequence). The CDR3 is 17 amino acids. The chain's CDR3 is CASSVDTGIGSNQPQHF. The CDR3 coding sequence is TGTGCCAGTAGTGTGGACACAGGGATAGGTAGCAATCAGCCCCAGCATTTT.

The J gene is TRBJ2-7, the V gene TRBV19, with D unclear. Trimming left V 5 bases short and J 4 bases short, with 6 bases between. Germline-derived CDR1 and CDR2 are LNHDA and SQIVND (reference sequence). The CDR3 is 11 amino acids. The CDR3 spells CASSFGYEQYF. DNA for the CDR3: TGTGCCAGTAGTTTCGGGTACGAGCAGTACTTC.

The V call is TRBV11-2, the J call TRBJ2-7; the D gene is possibly TRBD2 (6 bases). Germline values: CDR1 SGHAT, CDR2 FQNNGV. The ends were cut back, 2 bases at V and 0 bases at J, with 11 bases in the middle. The CDR3 spans 15 residues. CDR3 nucleotide sequence: TGTGCCAGCAGCTTACACGGGAGAAGCTCCTACGAGCAGTACTTC. Protein product: CASSLHGRSSYEQYF.

This clone was counted only a few times. V is TRBV28 and J is TRBJ2-7, with 8 nucleotides matching TRBD2. This CDR3 region has 14 residues. In germline, CDR1 is MDHEN, CDR2 SYDVKM. The V segment lost 6 bases and the J segment 5 bases; nucleotides outside the gene matches: 9. The CDR3 DNA reads TGTGCCAGCAGGAAGAGCGGGAGTGTCAACGAGCAGTACTTC. It encodes CASRKSGSVNEQYF.

This clone appeared a single time. V gene TRBV6-1 combines with J gene TRBJ2-4, with 8 bases lining up with TRBD1. The V gene end was trimmed by 4 bases and the J gene end by 0 bases; junction bases not matched to a gene: 2. The germline V gene encodes CDR1 MNHNS and CDR2 SASEGT. There are 15 residues in the CDR3. This CDR3 reads CASSGTGLAKNIQYF. The CDR3 DNA follows: TGTGCCAGCAGTGGGACAGGGCTAGCCAAAAACATTCAGTACTTC.

The chain combines TRBV28 with TRBJ2-1; TRBD2 matches at 9 bases. V lost 2 bases and J lost 7; bases outside the gene matches: 9. The CDR3 spans 16 residues. CDR1 is MDHEN and CDR2 is SYDVKM in the germline V gene. The CDR3 spells CASSLVLAGLRNEQFF. CDR3 sequence (DNA): TGTGCCAGCAGTTTAGTCCTAGCGGGACTTCGAAATGAGCAGTTCTTC.

The gene calls are TRBV6-5 and TRBJ2-2, with D hard to call. Germline loops: CDR1 MNHEY, CDR2 SVGAGI. This CDR3 has 12 amino acids. Trimming stripped 6 bases from V and 6 bases from J, with 8 bases between. The CDR3 DNA sequence: TGTGCCAGCAGCATATTCGCCGGGGAGCTGTTTTTT. Protein: CASSIFAGELFF.

The rearrangement links TRBV18 to TRBJ2-2; 9 bases match TRBD2. V trimming: 3 bases; J trimming: 13 bases; junction bases outside the gene matches: 6. The length of the CDR3 is 13 residues. Looked up from germline, CDR1 is KGHSH and CDR2 is LQKENI. The CDR3 region has the DNA TGTGCCAGCTCACCTCGGCGGGAGGGCCCGCTGTTTTTT. Amino acids: CASSPRREGPLFF.